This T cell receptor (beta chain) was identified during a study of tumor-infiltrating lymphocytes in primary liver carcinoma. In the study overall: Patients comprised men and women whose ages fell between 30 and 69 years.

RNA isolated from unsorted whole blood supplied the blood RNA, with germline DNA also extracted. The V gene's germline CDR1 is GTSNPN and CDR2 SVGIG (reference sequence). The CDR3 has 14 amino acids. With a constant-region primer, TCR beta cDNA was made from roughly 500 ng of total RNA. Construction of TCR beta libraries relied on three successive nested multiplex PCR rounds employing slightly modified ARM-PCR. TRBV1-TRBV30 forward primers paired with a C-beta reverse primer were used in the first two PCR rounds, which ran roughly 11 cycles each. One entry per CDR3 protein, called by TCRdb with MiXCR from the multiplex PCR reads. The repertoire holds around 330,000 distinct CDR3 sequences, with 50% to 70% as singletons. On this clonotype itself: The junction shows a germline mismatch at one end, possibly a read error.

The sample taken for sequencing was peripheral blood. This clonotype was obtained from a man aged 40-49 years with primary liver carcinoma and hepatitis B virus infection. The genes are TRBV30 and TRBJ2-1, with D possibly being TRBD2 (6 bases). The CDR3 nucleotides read TGTGTCTGGAATATGGGCGGGAACTACAATGAGCAGTTCTTC. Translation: CVWNMGGNYNEQFF.